This TCR beta chain came from a study of cytomegalovirus exposure and HLA in healthy donors. Amplification used 60 Vbeta primers and 13 Jbeta primers. Here immunoSEQ multiplex PCR was the method, and the copy in TCRdb shows in-frame clones only, minus some. The table lists about 96,000 clones. The CDR3 spans 16 residues. Germline V lookup: CDR1 SGHRS, CDR2 YFSETQ. J gave up 3 bases and V 4 bases, and 8 bases lay outside the gene matches. Sequences were obtained from PBMCs. V gene TRBV5-1 combines with J gene TRBJ1-1, with 11 bases matching TRBD1. The source of this sequence is a woman in her 30s in good health and CMV-seronegative. The CDR3 coding sequence is TGCGCCAGCAGCCAGGGACAGGGGGTAGGGGACACTGAAGCTTTCTTT. Encoded protein: CASSQGQGVGDTEAFF.